The rows below give T cell receptor beta chains drawn from one sample of a study of beta chain features in type 1 diabetes. Some clones are missing from TCRdb's copy, which holds only in-frame ones; the method was immunoSEQ multiplex PCR. This sample carries approximately 170,000 clones, almost 65% of them seen once, and the ten largest clones take about 0.081%. The source material was naive CD4+ T cells from blood. The receptor set was obtained from a man under 40 with type 1 diabetes. Both conserved end residues are part of each CDR3. Clone size is not always given. Where it is, it says once, few, many or a class for expanded clones.

v_gene: TRBV6-6; abundance: -; CDR3aa: CASSYLSYYNEQFF
v_gene: TRBV30; abundance: -; CDR3aa: CAYSTGNSGNTIYF
v_gene: TRBV2; abundance: -; CDR3aa: CATQTGNEQFF
v_gene: TRBV29-1; abundance: few; CDR3aa: CSVEVPSYEQYF
v_gene: TRBV4-1; abundance: -; CDR3aa: CASSHAFPGQRFQETQYF
v_gene: TRBV15; abundance: -; CDR3aa: CATSRTYRDSKETQYF
v_gene: TRBV4-3; abundance: -; CDR3aa: CASSPQGGTETQYF
v_gene: TRBV9; abundance: few; CDR3aa: CASTRLEINSPLHF
v_gene: TRBV11-2; abundance: -; CDR3aa: CASTRGIGEQFF
v_gene: TRBV11-2; abundance: once; CDR3aa: CASSPWTVPTGEQYF
v_gene: TRBV30; abundance: -; CDR3aa: CAWSKQGTREAFF
v_gene: TRBV4-3; abundance: -; CDR3aa: CASSRGQGVVGELFF
v_gene: TRBV9; abundance: -; CDR3aa: CASSADLRSSGNTIYF
v_gene: TRBV7-6; abundance: -; CDR3aa: CASSLTASTDTQYF
v_gene: TRBV7-2; abundance: -; CDR3aa: CASSLALGQVYEQYF
v_gene: TRBV7-2; abundance: -; CDR3aa: CASSFGGGTPYEQYF
v_gene: TRBV29-1; abundance: few; CDR3aa: CSVERDTGILNTEAFF
v_gene: TRBV7-9; abundance: -; CDR3aa: CASSTTGGGLSPLHF
v_gene: TRBV7-7; abundance: -; CDR3aa: CAITSGGTQYF
v_gene: TRBV7-2; abundance: once; CDR3aa: CASSSPSYEQYF
v_gene: TRBV29-1; abundance: -; CDR3aa: CSVQQGYGYTF
v_gene: TRBV30; abundance: -; CDR3aa: CAWSLTGGELFF
v_gene: TRBV4-3; abundance: -; CDR3aa: CASSRHPFYDYGYTF
v_gene: TRBV7-9; abundance: few; CDR3aa: CASSRLNTEAFF
v_gene: TRBV30; abundance: -; CDR3aa: CAWSEESAEAFF
v_gene: TRBV2; abundance: -; CDR3aa: CASRRGQGYNEQFF
v_gene: TRBV7-2; abundance: -; CDR3aa: CASSPGQPNYGYTF
v_gene: TRBV29-1; abundance: few; CDR3aa: CSAASGQETQYF
v_gene: TRBV29-1; abundance: -; CDR3aa: CSVGDRGVYGYTF
v_gene: TRBV19; abundance: few; CDR3aa: CASSIAGQLEKLFF
v_gene: TRBV30; abundance: -; CDR3aa: CASDGEELNTEAFF
v_gene: TRBV10-3; abundance: few; CDR3aa: CAISESKGGSLHF
v_gene: TRBV4-3; abundance: -; CDR3aa: CASSQAPQGVDTQYF
v_gene: TRBV7-2; abundance: -; CDR3aa: CASSSRMGRKYTDTQYF
v_gene: TRBV7-9; abundance: -; CDR3aa: CASSPTLISNTEAFF
v_gene: TRBV25-1; abundance: -; CDR3aa: CASSEVGADYHEQFF
v_gene: TRBV6-5; abundance: -; CDR3aa: CASSYVVGNIQYF
v_gene: TRBV29-1; abundance: few; CDR3aa: CSVDYGANTGELFF
v_gene: TRBV5-4; abundance: -; CDR3aa: CASSLRNRALSGANVLTF
v_gene: TRBV29-1; abundance: -; CDR3aa: CSVEAGSDYGYTF
v_gene: TRBV14; abundance: -; CDR3aa: CASSQSPGPEAFF
v_gene: TRBV7-2; abundance: -; CDR3aa: CASSSGRYEQYF
v_gene: TRBV7-2; abundance: few; CDR3aa: CASSFAETQYF
v_gene: TRBV4-3; abundance: -; CDR3aa: CASSQAGVDEQFF
v_gene: TRBV29-1; abundance: -; CDR3aa: CSVEEQGTAQYF
v_gene: TRBV29-1; abundance: -; CDR3aa: CSVRQESNQPQHF
v_gene: TRBV7-9; abundance: -; CDR3aa: CASSPFSSRLAVYEQYF
v_gene: TRBV19; abundance: -; CDR3aa: CASMSDGSSTDTQYF
v_gene: TRBV4-3; abundance: few; CDR3aa: CASSSRPDRDTEAFF
v_gene: TRBV4-3; abundance: -; CDR3aa: CASSQERGAVNSPLHF
v_gene: TRBV29-1; abundance: -; CDR3aa: CSAGLASNTGELFF
v_gene: TRBV29-1; abundance: -; CDR3aa: CSGSRDSTDTQYF